Following are 15 T cell receptor beta chains from one sample sequenced in a study of T-cell reconstitution after alpha-beta-depleted transplantation in children (dated by TCRdb to between 2015 and 2016). The library relied on PCR. The sequencing machine was an Illumina HiSeq 2500. TCR library preparation used molecular barcoding, with unique molecular identifiers applied to normalize quantification of the TCRbeta repertoire. TCRdb's own reprocessing of the public reads used fastp at Q25 and MiXCR and kept productive beta chains. A single entry per CDR3 protein holds the most common genes and DNA from its merged rows. For this sample there are 490,000 or so distinct CDR3 sequences; under 15% appear just once. Jointly, the top ten make up 4.5% to 6% of the sample. The material sequenced was PBMCs from the stem cell graft donor, taken from the stem cell graft. Receptors were obtained from a human donor who donated a stem cell graft to a child with combined immunodeficiency.

V is TRBV9 and J is TRBJ2-1, with D possibly being TRBD2 (5 bases). Trimming took 0 bases from V and 8 from J, leaving 9 bases between them. Germline V gives CDR1 SGDLS, CDR2 YYNGEE. This CDR3 has 13 residues. The chain's CDR3 is CASSVDMRDEQFF. In nucleotides, the CDR3 is TGTGCCAGCAGCGTAGACATGCGGGATGAGCAGTTCTTC.

The rearrangement joins TRBV18 to TRBJ1-1; TRBD1 agrees at 8 bases. The length of the CDR3 is 17 residues. CDR1 is KGHSH and CDR2 is LQKENI in the germline V gene. With 2 bases clipped from V and 4 bases from J, the junction kept 12 bases outside the gene matches. The CDR3 DNA is TGTGCCAGCTCACCAGGTTCCGGGACAGGAGATTTCACTGAAGCTTTCTTT. Protein: CASSPGSGTGDFTEAFF.

J is TRBJ2-3 and V is TRBV6-2 or TRBV6-3; D remains unclear. The CDR3 length is 12 residues. V lost 7 bases to trimming and J lost 4 bases, with 9 bases between them. Germline V CDR1 and CDR2: MNHEY, SVGEGT. CDR3 DNA: TGTGCCAGCAACCAGATACCAGATACGCAGTATTTT. Translating it yields CASNQIPDTQYF.

This clonotype was detected many times. The V gene is TRBV29-1, the J gene TRBJ2-7; possibly TRBD1 for D (5 bases). CDR3 size: 12 residues. Germline V CDR1 and CDR2: SQVTM, ANQGSEA. Trimming stripped 7 bases from V and 0 bases from J, with 10 bases between. CDR3 in amino acids: CSGQTDSYEQYF. The CDR3 DNA reads TGCAGCGGACAGACTGACTCCTACGAGCAGTACTTC.

This clonotype was recorded many times. The V call is TRBV7-2, the J call TRBJ2-7, with 8 bases lining up with TRBD1. The CDR3 consists of 14 residues. With V trimmed by 2 bases and J by 4 bases, 4 bases remained unmatched. Germline CDR1 SGHTA, CDR2 FQGNSA. This CDR3 reads CASSLNRGKYEQYF. In nucleotides, the CDR3 is TGTGCCAGCAGCTTAAACAGGGGGAAGTACGAGCAGTACTTC.

The chain employs TRBV7-2 and TRBJ1-2; no clear D. Germline V gives CDR1 SGHTA, CDR2 FQGNSA. V lost 5 bases, J lost 1 base, and 11 bases lay in between. CDR3 length: 14 amino acids. DNA of the CDR3: TGTGCCAGCAGCAAACAGACAATTAACTATGGCTACACCTTC. The encoded protein is CASSKQTINYGYTF.

This chain joins TRBV28 and TRBJ2-7, with 8 bases fitting TRBD1. This CDR3 spans 16 amino acids. The germline CDR1 and CDR2 sequences are MDHEN and SYDVKM. J gave up 6 bases and V 2 bases, and 12 bases lay outside the gene matches. CDR3 nucleotide sequence: TGTGCCAGCAGTTTAGGAGGACAGGGAAGGGGGCGCGAGCAGTACTTC. Translated: CASSLGGQGRGREQYF. The entire variable domain, with the rest obtained from reference TRBV28 and TRBJ2-7, is as follows: DVKVTQSSRYLVKRTGEKVFLECVQDMDHENMFWYRQDPGLGLRLIYFSYDVKMKEKGDIPEGYSVSREKKERFSLILESASTNQTSMYLCASSLGGQGRGREQYFGPGTRLTVT.

The rearrangement uses TRBV7-3 and TRBJ2-4, with D uncertain. V gave up 1 base and J gave up 0 bases, with 10 bases separating them. There are 16 residues in the CDR3. Germline lookup yields CDR1 SGHTA and CDR2 FQGTGA. CDR3 protein: CASSLILALAKNIQYF. The CDR3 DNA follows: TGTGCCAGCAGCTTAATCTTGGCGCTAGCCAAAAACATTCAGTACTTC.

This clonotype was counted at least ten times. This rearrangement joins TRBV12-3 or TRBV12-4 to TRBJ1-5, with 10 bases fitting TRBD1. Trimming cost V 5 bases and J 6 bases; bases outside gene matches: 7. There are 15 residues in the CDR3. This CDR3 is CASSTPGTGVQPQHF. The CDR3 coding sequence is TGTGCCAGCAGTACCCCCGGGACAGGGGTTCAGCCCCAGCATTTT.

The chain uses TRBV29-1 and TRBJ2-7; no clear D gene. Trimming stripped 1 base from V and 4 bases from J, with 8 bases between. The germline CDR1 and CDR2 sequences are SQVTM and ANQGSEA. The CDR3 consists of 12 residues. The CDR3: CSVEAVGYEQYF. As DNA, the CDR3 is TGCAGCGTTGAAGCGGTGGGTTACGAGCAGTACTTC.

CDR3: CAIKESKPGETQYF. In nucleotides, the CDR3 is TGTGCCATCAAGGAGTCCAAGCCCGGGGAGACCCAGTACTTC. The rearrangement links TRBV10-3 to TRBJ2-5; D is undetermined. From germline, CDR1 is ENHRY and CDR2 SYGVKD. Trimming removed 7 bases from V and 5 bases from J, with 17 bases in between. This CDR3 is built from 14 residues.

There are many counts of this clonotype. This chain uses TRBV5-6 with TRBJ2-1; 9 bases match TRBD2. The CDR3 covers 15 residues. Germline assignment: CDR1 SGHDT and CDR2 YYEEEE. J gave up 6 bases and V 1 base, and 5 bases lay outside the gene matches. CDR3 coding DNA: TGTGCCAGCAGCTTGTTAGCGGGAGTTTCCAATGAGCAGTTCTTC. Translated, it gives CASSLLAGVSNEQFF.

This clonotype has at least ten counts. At one boundary the junction diverges from the germline segment, which might be a read error. The chain uses TRBV12-3 or TRBV12-4 and TRBJ2-7; 12 positions agree with TRBD2. There are 12 residues in the CDR3. In nucleotides, the CDR3 is TGTGCCAGCAGACTGCTAGCGGGAGGGCCAACTTTC. It translates to CASRLLAGGPTF.

The chain uses TRBV3-1 and TRBJ1-2; TRBD1 aligns across 8 bases. The CDR3 is 14 amino acids. From germline, CDR1 is LGHDT and CDR2 YNNKEL (reference sequence). Trimming removed 3 bases from V and 3 bases from J; junction bases left unmatched: 3. CDR3 sequence (DNA): TGTGCCAGCAGCCAGGACAGGGAAGACTATGGCTACACCTTC. Translation gives CASSQDREDYGYTF.

V is TRBV6-2 or TRBV6-3 and J is TRBJ2-7, with a possible D match to TRBD2 (5 bases). The V end was cut by 2 bases, the J end by 0 bases, with 8 bases between. The CDR3 is 14 residues long. Germline-derived CDR1 and CDR2 are MNHEY and SVGEGT. This chain's CDR3 is CASSYEGPSYEQYF. CDR3 DNA sequence: TGTGCCAGCAGTTACGAGGGCCCCTCCTACGAGCAGTACTTC.